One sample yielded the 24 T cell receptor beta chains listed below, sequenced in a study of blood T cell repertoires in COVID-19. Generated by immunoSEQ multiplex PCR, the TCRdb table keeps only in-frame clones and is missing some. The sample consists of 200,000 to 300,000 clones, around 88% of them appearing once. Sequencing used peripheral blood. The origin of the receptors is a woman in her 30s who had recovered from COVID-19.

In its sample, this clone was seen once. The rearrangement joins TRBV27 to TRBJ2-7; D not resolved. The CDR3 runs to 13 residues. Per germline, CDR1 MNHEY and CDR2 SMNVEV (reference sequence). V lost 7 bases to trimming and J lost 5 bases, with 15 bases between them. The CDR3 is CASTLRWAHEQYF. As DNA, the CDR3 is TGTGCCAGCACCCTGAGATGGGCCCACGAGCAGTACTTC.

The CDR3 nucleotides read TGTGCCAGCAGACTCACTCGCGGGGGGATAAATGAGCAGTTCTTC. This translates into CASRLTRGGINEQFF. The chain recombines TRBV7-3 with TRBJ2-1; 8 bases are a match to TRBD2. The length of the CDR3 is 15 residues. Germline V CDR1 and CDR2: SGHTA, FQGTGA. J was trimmed by 7 bases and V by 6 bases; bases with no gene match: 11.

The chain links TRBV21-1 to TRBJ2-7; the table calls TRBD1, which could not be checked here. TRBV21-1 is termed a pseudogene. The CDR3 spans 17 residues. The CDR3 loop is CATGGMVGQGRSYEQYF. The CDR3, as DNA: TGTGCCACCGGCGGTATGGTCGGTCAGGGGCGCTCCTACGAGCAGTACTTC.

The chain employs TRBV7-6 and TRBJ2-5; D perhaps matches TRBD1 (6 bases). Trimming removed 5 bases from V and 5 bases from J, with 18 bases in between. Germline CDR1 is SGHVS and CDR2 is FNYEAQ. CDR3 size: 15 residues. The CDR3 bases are TGTGCCAGCAGCCCTAGGGACACCTTCGGGGAGACCCAGTACTTC. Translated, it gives CASSPRDTFGETQYF.

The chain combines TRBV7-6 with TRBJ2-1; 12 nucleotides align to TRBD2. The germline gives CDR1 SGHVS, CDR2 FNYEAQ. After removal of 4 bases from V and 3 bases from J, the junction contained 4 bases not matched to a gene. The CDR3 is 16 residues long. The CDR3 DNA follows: TGTGCCAGCAGCTCCGGACTAGCGGGGTTCTACAATGAGCAGTTCTTC. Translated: CASSSGLAGFYNEQFF.

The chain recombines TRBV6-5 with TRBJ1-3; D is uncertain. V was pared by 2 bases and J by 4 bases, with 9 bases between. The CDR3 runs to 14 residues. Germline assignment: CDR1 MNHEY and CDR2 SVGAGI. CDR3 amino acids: CASSYSGSGNTIYF. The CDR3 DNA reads TGTGCCAGCAGTTACAGCGGCAGCGGAAACACCATATATTTT.

This CDR3 is CASSDRVGNTGELFF. The DNA for the CDR3 is TGCGCCAGCAGCGACAGGGTCGGGAACACCGGGGAGCTGTTTTTT. The chain uses TRBV5-1 and TRBJ2-2, with 7 bases that match TRBD1. From germline, CDR1 is SGHRS and CDR2 YFSETQ. V lost 4 bases to trimming and J lost 1 base; unmatched junction nucleotides: 4. CDR3 length equals 15 residues.

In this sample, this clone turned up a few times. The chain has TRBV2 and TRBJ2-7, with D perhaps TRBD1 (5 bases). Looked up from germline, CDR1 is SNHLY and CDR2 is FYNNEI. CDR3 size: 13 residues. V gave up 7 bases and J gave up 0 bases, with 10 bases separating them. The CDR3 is CASISGYSYEQYF. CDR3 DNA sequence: TGTGCCAGCATCTCAGGGTACTCCTACGAGCAGTACTTC.

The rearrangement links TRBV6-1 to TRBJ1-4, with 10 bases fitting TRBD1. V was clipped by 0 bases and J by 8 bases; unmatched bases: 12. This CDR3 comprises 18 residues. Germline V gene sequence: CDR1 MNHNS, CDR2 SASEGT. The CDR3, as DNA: TGTGCCAGCAGTGAAGCGATGGACAGGGGGGTTAGAGAGGAAAAACTGTTTTTT. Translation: CASSEAMDRGVREEKLFF.

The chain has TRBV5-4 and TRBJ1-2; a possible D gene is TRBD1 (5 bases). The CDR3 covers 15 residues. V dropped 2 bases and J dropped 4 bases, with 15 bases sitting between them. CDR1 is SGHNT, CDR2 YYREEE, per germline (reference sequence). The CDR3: CASSFLQGLGYGYTF. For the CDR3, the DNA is TGTGCCAGCAGCTTCCTTCAGGGTTTGGGCTATGGCTACACCTTC.

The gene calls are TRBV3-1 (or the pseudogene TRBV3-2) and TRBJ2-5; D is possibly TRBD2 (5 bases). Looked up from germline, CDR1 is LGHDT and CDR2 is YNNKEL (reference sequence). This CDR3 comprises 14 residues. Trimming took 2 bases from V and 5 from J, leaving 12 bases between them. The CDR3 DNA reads TGTGCCAGCAGCCAATATTTATCGGGGGAGACCCAGTACTTC. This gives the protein CASSQYLSGETQYF.

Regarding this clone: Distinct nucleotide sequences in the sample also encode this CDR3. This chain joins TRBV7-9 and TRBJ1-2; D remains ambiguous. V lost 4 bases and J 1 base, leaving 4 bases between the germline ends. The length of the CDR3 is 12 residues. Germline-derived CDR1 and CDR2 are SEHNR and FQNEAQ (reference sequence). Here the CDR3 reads CASSSGNYGYTF. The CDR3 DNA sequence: TGTGCCAGCAGCTCCGGTAACTATGGCTACACCTTC.

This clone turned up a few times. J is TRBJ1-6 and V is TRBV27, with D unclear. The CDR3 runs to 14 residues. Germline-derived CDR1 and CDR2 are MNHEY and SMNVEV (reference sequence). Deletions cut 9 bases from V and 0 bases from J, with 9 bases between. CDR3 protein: CASRRSSYNSPLHF. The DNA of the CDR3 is TGTGCCAGTCGTAGAAGCTCCTATAATTCACCCCTCCACTTT.

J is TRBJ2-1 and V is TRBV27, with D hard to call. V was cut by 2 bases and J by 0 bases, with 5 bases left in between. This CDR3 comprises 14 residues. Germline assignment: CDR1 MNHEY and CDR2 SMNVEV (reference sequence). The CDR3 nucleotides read TGTGCCAGCAGTTTACACAGCTCCTACAATGAGCAGTTCTTC. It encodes CASSLHSSYNEQFF.

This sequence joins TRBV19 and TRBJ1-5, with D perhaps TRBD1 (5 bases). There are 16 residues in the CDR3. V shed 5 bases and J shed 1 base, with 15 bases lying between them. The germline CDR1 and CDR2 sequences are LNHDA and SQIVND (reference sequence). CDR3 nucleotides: TGTGCCAGTAGTTCTTGGGGGGGGAAGAGCAATCAGCCCCAGCATTTT. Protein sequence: CASSSWGGKSNQPQHF.

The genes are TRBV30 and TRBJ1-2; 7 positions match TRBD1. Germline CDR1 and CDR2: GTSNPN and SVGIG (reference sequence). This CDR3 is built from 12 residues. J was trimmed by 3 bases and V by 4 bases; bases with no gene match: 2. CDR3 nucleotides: TGTGCCTGGACAGGGGGTTACTATGGCTACACCTTC. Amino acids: CAWTGGYYGYTF.

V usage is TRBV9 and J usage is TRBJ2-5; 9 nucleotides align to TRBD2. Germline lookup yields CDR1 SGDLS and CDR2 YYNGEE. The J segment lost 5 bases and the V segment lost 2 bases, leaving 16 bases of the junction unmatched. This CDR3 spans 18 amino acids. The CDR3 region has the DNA TGTGCCAGCAGCGTCGGAGGGCGGGGGGGCGTTTTTTTGGAGACCCAGTACTTC. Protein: CASSVGGRGGVFLETQYF.

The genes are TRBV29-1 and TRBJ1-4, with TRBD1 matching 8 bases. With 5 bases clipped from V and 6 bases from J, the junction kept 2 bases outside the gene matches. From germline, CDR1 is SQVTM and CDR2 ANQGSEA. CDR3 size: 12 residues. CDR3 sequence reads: CSVMTGDEKLFF. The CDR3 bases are TGCAGCGTTATGACAGGGGATGAAAAACTGTTTTTT.

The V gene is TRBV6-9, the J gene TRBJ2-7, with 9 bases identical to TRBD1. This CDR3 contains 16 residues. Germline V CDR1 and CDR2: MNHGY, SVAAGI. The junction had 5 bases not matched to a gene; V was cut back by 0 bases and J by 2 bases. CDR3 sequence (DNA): TGTGCCAGCAGTTATTCTTGGGACAGGGCGACCTACGAGCAGTACTTC. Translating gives CASSYSWDRATYEQYF.

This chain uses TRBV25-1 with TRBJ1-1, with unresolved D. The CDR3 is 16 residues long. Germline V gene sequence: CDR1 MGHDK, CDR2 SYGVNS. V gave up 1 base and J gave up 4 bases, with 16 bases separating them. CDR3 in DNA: TGTGCCAGCAGTGAATTCCCCGAATCCGGTGCCACTGAAGCTTTCTTT. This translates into CASSEFPESGATEAFF. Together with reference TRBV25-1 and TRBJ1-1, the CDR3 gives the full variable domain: EADIYQTPRYLVIGTGKKITLECSQTMGHDKMYWYQQDPGMELHLIHYSYGVNSTEKGDLSSESTVSRIRTEHFPLTLESARPSHTSQYLCASSEFPESGATEAFFGQGTRLTVV.

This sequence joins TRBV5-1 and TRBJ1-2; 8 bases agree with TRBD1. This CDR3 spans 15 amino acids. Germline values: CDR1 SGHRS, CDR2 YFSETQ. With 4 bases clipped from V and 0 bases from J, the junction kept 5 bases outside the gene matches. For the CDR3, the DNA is TGCGCCAGCAGCCTGACGACAGGGGCTAACTATGGCTACACCTTC. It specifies CASSLTTGANYGYTF.

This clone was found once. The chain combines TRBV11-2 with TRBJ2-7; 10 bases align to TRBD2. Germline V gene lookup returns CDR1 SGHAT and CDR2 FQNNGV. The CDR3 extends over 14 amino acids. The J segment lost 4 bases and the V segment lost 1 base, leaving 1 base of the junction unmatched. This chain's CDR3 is CASSLVLAGYEQYF. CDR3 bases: TGTGCCAGCAGCTTAGTACTAGCGGGGTACGAGCAGTACTTC.

CDR3 protein: CAWSVHPTTEKLFF. The CDR3 DNA reads TGTGCCTGGAGTGTACATCCCACCACCGAAAAACTGTTTTTT. V usage is TRBV30 and J usage is TRBJ1-4, with D unclear. CDR3 length: 14 amino acids. From germline, CDR1 is GTSNPN and CDR2 SVGIG (reference sequence). Trimming left V 0 bases short and J 8 bases short, with 13 bases between.

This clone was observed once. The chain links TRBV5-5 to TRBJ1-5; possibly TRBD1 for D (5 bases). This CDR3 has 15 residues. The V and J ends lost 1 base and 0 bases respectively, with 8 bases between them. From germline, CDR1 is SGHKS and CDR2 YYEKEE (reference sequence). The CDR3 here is CASSLTGTSNQPQHF. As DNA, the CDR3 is TGTGCCAGCAGCTTGACAGGCACTAGCAATCAGCCCCAGCATTTT.